Below are 6 T cell receptor beta chains sequenced from a single sample in a study of T cells expressing NK-cell markers (dated by TCRdb to 2020 to 2021). Preparation of the library involved 5' RACE. Sequencing used an Illumina HiSeq 2000. TCRdb reprocessed the raw reads; every CDR3 protein sequence is a single record, and DNA is not supplied. The sample's own table lists more than 400,000 distinct CDR3 sequences. 6% to 8% of the sample goes to the ten largest clones. Material: blood T cells: a sorted CD56 or NKG2C T cell subset, CD4+ or CD8+ T cells, or bulk PBMC T cells (not recorded which). These TCRs come from a woman between 18 and 70 years old in good health.

V is TRBV20-1 and J is TRBJ2-5; TCRdb's D gene call, TRBD1, goes unchecked for lack of DNA. Germline values: CDR1 DFQATT, CDR2 SNEGSKA (reference sequence). The CDR3 length is 14 residues. The CDR3 sequence: CSASMPGSGETQYF.

V gene TRBV9 combines with J gene TRBJ2-3; TCRdb names TRBD2, which stays unverified in the absence of DNA. This CDR3 is built from 16 residues. Germline CDR1 and CDR2: SGDLS and YYNGEE. The CDR3 reads CASSGRLAGAIDTQYF. Full variable domain (missing parts from reference TRBV9 and TRBJ2-3): DSGVTQTPKHLITATGQRVTLRCSPRSGDLSVYWYQQSLDQGLQFLIQYYNGEERAKGNILERFSAQQFPDLHSELNLSSLELGDSALYFCASSGRLAGAIDTQYFGPGTRLTVL.

V gene TRBV18 combines with J gene TRBJ1-5. Germline loops: CDR1 KGHSH, CDR2 LQKENI. There are 16 residues in the CDR3. The chain's CDR3 is CASSYLGSQSNQPQHF.

The chain combines TRBV20-1 with TRBJ2-1; without DNA, the TCRdb call of TRBD2 cannot be checked. The germline gives CDR1 DFQATT, CDR2 SNEGSKA (reference sequence). The CDR3 covers 19 residues. The CDR3 sequence is CSPKSRPLAGYASYNEQFF.

The V gene is TRBV3-1, the J gene TRBJ2-1; the TCRdb call, TRBD1, lacks DNA for checking. CDR3 length equals 14 residues. Looked up from germline, CDR1 is LGHDT and CDR2 is YNNKEL (reference sequence). The CDR3 spells CASSLRTGRNEQFF.

The V call is TRBV20-1, the J call TRBJ2-7; checking the TCRdb D call of TRBD1 is not possible without DNA. Per the germline V gene, CDR1 is DFQATT and CDR2 is SNEGSKA (reference sequence). CDR3 size: 16 residues. CDR3 region: CSAREVSPGVAYEQYF.